One T cell receptor (beta chain) is described in this entry. The junction differs from germline at one of its ends, possibly a read error. The CDR3 loop spans 13 amino acids. CDR1 is DFQATT, CDR2 SNEGSKA, per germline (reference sequence). The data derive from a study of identical twins. TCRdb reprocessed the 5' RACE reads with MiXCR, giving one entry per CDR3 protein. Of 500,000 to 600,000 distinct CDR3 sequences in the sample, around 20% were seen once. The same sample was also studied in work on T cells expressing NK-cell markers. This second study notes: Underlying the TCR beta repertoires were sorted CD3+CD56+NKG2C+, CD3+CD56+NKG2C- and CD3+CD56-NKG2C+ T cells.

This receptor was obtained from a woman aged 18-29 years in good health. The rearrangement joins TRBV20-1 to TRBJ1-1; 7 bases are a match to TRBD1. Sequencing was performed on CD4+ T cells sorted from blood. The CDR3 spells CSARQGLGTEAYF. The CDR3 DNA reads TGCAGTGCTCGACAGGGACTGGGAACTGAAGCTTACTTT.